This is a list of T cell receptor beta chains from one sample in a study of CD8+ T cells in alopecia areata. Here immunoSEQ multiplex PCR was the method, and the copy in TCRdb shows in-frame clones only, minus some. The table shows 150,000 to 200,000 clones, with approximately 57% occurring only once. The sequencing used CD4+ T cells sorted from blood, collected at week 24, from a patient treated with tofacitinib. These receptors were obtained from a human donor with alopecia areata. CDR3s include the opening cysteine and the closing phenylalanine or tryptophan. A D gene is named only where the DNA matches it firmly. Not all rows give a size; the values are once, few, many and, for expanded clones, a class.

cdr3_length,d_call,v_call,j_call,clone_size,cdr3_nt,cdr3_aa
12,NA,TRBV10-2,TRBJ2-5,NA,TGCGCCAGCAGCAGACCCCGGGAGACCCAGTACTTC,CASSRPRETQYF
15,NA,TRBV30,TRBJ1-5,NA,TGTGCCTGGAGTGTACGAGGAGGAAGCAATCAGCCCCAGCATTTT,CAWSVRGGSNQPQHF
18,TRBD2,TRBV4-1,TRBJ2-2,NA,TGCGCCAGCAGCCAAGTGGCCGGGGGGGCCGCGAACACCGGGGAGCTGTTTTTT,CASSQVAGGAANTGELFF
15,NA,TRBV4-1,TRBJ1-2,few,TGCGCCAGCAGCCAAGATACAGGGAAGGACTATGGCTACACCTTC,CASSQDTGKDYGYTF
13,NA,TRBV29-1,TRBJ1-2,NA,TGCAGCGTTGAAAGGGGCGTGGGACGGGGCTACACCTTC,CSVERGVGRGYTF
14,NA,TRBV5-1,TRBJ2-5,NA,TGCGCCAGCAGCCCTAGGACACTTCAAGAGACCCAGTACTTC,CASSPRTLQETQYF
14,NA,TRBV7-9,TRBJ1-4,NA,TGTGCCAGCAGCTTATCGGCGGGGGACGAAAAACTGTTTTTT,CASSLSAGDEKLFF
16,NA,TRBV4-1,TRBJ1-6,once,TGCGCCAGCAGCCGAACAAGACAGGACGTCAATTCACCCCTCCACTTT,CASSRTRQDVNSPLHF
11,NA,TRBV2,TRBJ1-2,NA,TGTGCCGGCAGACGGGACGGTGGCTACACCTTC,CAGRRDGGYTF
13,TRBD1,TRBV29-1,TRBJ1-1,NA,TGCAGCGTGGCAGGGGGCTGGGGCACTGAAGCTTTCTTT,CSVAGGWGTEAFF
14,NA,TRBV7-9,TRBJ1-5,NA,TGTGCCAGCAGCTTAGGGCAGAGCAATCAGCCCCAGCATTTT,CASSLGQSNQPQHF
16,NA,TRBV14,TRBJ2-3,NA,TGTGCCAGCAGCCAACTCGTCCAGCCTGGCACAGATACGCAGTATTTT,CASSQLVQPGTDTQYF
17,TRBD1,TRBV30,TRBJ1-2,NA,TGTGCCTGGAGGGAAGGTTGGGGACAGGCTGCTTGGAATGGCTACACCTTC,CAWREGWGQAAWNGYTF
17,TRBD1,TRBV23-1,TRBJ1-6,NA,TGCGCCAGCAGTCAATCGGTGGCGGGACAGAATAATTCACCCCTCCACTTT,CASSQSVAGQNNSPLHF
13,NA,TRBV29-1,TRBJ1-1,NA,TGCAGCGCCGGCCCCCCAGGGAGCACTGAAGCTTTCTTT,CSAGPPGSTEAFF
14,NA,TRBV18,TRBJ2-7,NA,TGTGCCAGCTCACCAGGCCAGGGGCTCGGGGAGCAGTACTTC,CASSPGQGLGEQYF
16,NA,TRBV14,TRBJ2-7,NA,TGTGCCAGCAGCCAAGAGGTATTGGGCAGCTCCTACGAGCAGTACTTC,CASSQEVLGSSYEQYF
13,NA,TRBV30,TRBJ2-5,NA,TGTGCCTGTCCGGGGCCACTCGGAGAGACCCAGTACTTC,CACPGPLGETQYF
15,NA,TRBV15,TRBJ2-2,NA,TGTGCCACCAGCAGAGACTTGGGGAACACCGGGGAGCTGTTTTTT,CATSRDLGNTGELFF
15,TRBD2,TRBV7-2,TRBJ2-1,NA,TGTGCCAGCTGCCTAGCGGGGATCTCCTACAATGAGCAGTTCTTC,CASCLAGISYNEQFF
13,NA,TRBV25-1,TRBJ2-3,NA,TGTGCCAGCAGTGAGTCCCGGACAGATACGCAGTATTTT,CASSESRTDTQYF
13,NA,TRBV29-1,TRBJ2-3,NA,TGCAGCGCGGTTGGGACCCTCCCAGATACGCAGTATTTT,CSAVGTLPDTQYF
16,NA,TRBV2,TRBJ2-6,few,TGTGCCAGCAGTGTGGAGGGTATCTCTGGGGCCAACGTCCTGACTTTC,CASSVEGISGANVLTF
15,NA,TRBV7-9,TRBJ1-5,NA,TGTGCCAGCAGCTCATCAGGGAATAGCAATCAGCCCCAGCATTTT,CASSSSGNSNQPQHF
13,NA,TRBV27,TRBJ1-5,NA,TGTGCCAGCAGTACCCAGGGAGGGCAGCCCCAGCATTTT,CASSTQGGQPQHF
13,NA,TRBV27,TRBJ1-2,NA,TGTGCCAGCAGTTTGCAGGGGTCGGGTGGCTACACCTTC,CASSLQGSGGYTF
14,NA,TRBV29-1,TRBJ2-5,few,TGCAGCGTTGAAGCCAACCAGGGGTGGGAGACCCAGTACTTC,CSVEANQGWETQYF
13,NA,TRBV30,TRBJ2-3,NA,TGTGCCTGGAGTGTCGGGGGAACAGATACGCAGTATTTT,CAWSVGGTDTQYF
15,NA,TRBV7-8,TRBJ2-3,NA,TGTGCCAGCAGCTATCCGCAGGGGGGGACAGATACGCAGTATTTT,CASSYPQGGTDTQYF
15,TRBD2,TRBV29-1,TRBJ2-3,few,TGCAGCGTAGCCGGGACTAGAAGTGGCACAGATACGCAGTATTTT,CSVAGTRSGTDTQYF
14,NA,TRBV29-1,TRBJ2-6,few,TGCAGCGTTTTCGGAGGGTACGGGGCCAACGTCCTGACTTTC,CSVFGGYGANVLTF
13,NA,TRBV6-4,TRBJ1-1,NA,TGTGCCAGCAGTCTGGGGGTTAGCACTGAAGCTTTCTTT,CASSLGVSTEAFF
10,NA,TRBV29-1,TRBJ2-1,few,TGCAGCGTTGAAGAGGGGGAGCAGTTCTTC,CSVEEGEQFF
12,NA,TRBV5-1,TRBJ2-5,NA,TGCGCCAGCAGCCTCCCCCAAGAGACCCAGTACTTC,CASSLPQETQYF
11,TRBD1,TRBV20-1,TRBJ2-7,NA,TGCAGTGCTCACAGGGGAAGCGAGCAGTACTTC,CSAHRGSEQYF
13,TRBD1,TRBV2,TRBJ2-3,NA,TGTGCCAGCGGCAGGGGGCGCGAGGATACGCAGTATTTT,CASGRGREDTQYF
16,NA,TRBV11-2,TRBJ2-6,NA,TGTGCCAGCAGCCCACTTCCCAACTCTGGGGCCAACGTCCTGACTTTC,CASSPLPNSGANVLTF
14,NA,TRBV6-6,TRBJ2-2,NA,TGTGCCAGCAGTTACTCGACTCATACCGGGGAGCTGTTTTTT,CASSYSTHTGELFF
12,NA,TRBV29-1,TRBJ1-4,NA,TGCAGCGTATACACTCTTGGAGAAAAACTGTTTTTT,CSVYTLGEKLFF
15,TRBD2,TRBV7-9,TRBJ2-1,few,TGTGCCAGCAGCCCGGGGGGGAGCTCCTACAATGAGCAGTTCTTC,CASSPGGSSYNEQFF
15,NA,TRBV13,TRBJ1-1,NA,TGTGCCAGCAGCTTAGGCCGGACACTGAACACTGAAGCTTTCTTT,CASSLGRTLNTEAFF
12,NA,TRBV29-1,TRBJ2-5,NA,TGCAGCGTTGGTTGGGGGCGCGAGACCCAGTACTTC,CSVGWGRETQYF
15,NA,TRBV12-5,TRBJ2-5,few,TGTGCTAGTGGGGAACAGGGATTAGGGCAAGAGACCCAGTACTTC,CASGEQGLGQETQYF
15,NA,TRBV7-9,TRBJ1-3,few,TGTGCCAGCAGCCTCCACCTGGGCTCTGGAAACACCATATATTTT,CASSLHLGSGNTIYF
14,NA,TRBV18,TRBJ1-2,NA,TGTGCCAGCTCGATCAGGCCCGACAACGATGGCTACACCTTC,CASSIRPDNDGYTF
14,NA,TRBV4-1,TRBJ1-2,NA,TGCGCCAGCAGCCAAGACGCAGGGTCCTATGGCTACACCTTC,CASSQDAGSYGYTF
15,TRBD1,TRBV7-2,TRBJ1-1,NA,TGTGCCAGCAGCTTAGAGGACAGGCCTCGCGCTGAAGCTTTCTTT,CASSLEDRPRAEAFF